This T cell receptor (beta chain) was captured in a study of blood T cell repertoires in COVID-19. Study overall: COVID-19 samples collected from the United States, Italy and Spain covered acute and convalescent phases. Nucleic acid was either cDNA or gDNA, and it came from T cells, B-cell-depleted T cells, or PBMCs.

Participants were placed into cohorts based on the clinical history they reported. Data came from immunoSEQ multiplex PCR; TCRdb stores just in-frame clones and leaves some out. The sample has 250,000 to 400,000 clones; about 88% are singletons. The V gene lost 0 bases and the J gene lost 0 bases, with 7 bases spanning the gap. The CDR3 spans 15 residues. The germline CDR1 and CDR2 sequences are LGHNA and YNFKEQ. The gene calls are TRBV4-2 and TRBJ2-3, with TRBD2 as a possible D gene (5 bases). The origin of this receptor is a man in his sixties who had recovered from COVID-19. The source material was PBMCs or T cells enriched from blood (not recorded which). As DNA, the CDR3 is TGTGCCAGCAGCCAAGAGCGGACTAGCACAGATACGCAGTATTTT. Translated, it gives CASSQERTSTDTQYF.